Following are 13 T cell receptor beta chains from one sample sequenced in a study of PD-L1 blockade in urothelial cancer (dated by TCRdb to 2016 to 2017). Per the publication, the time point label means: peripheral blood 6 weeks after treatment start. The library was produced with the immunoSEQ multiplex PCR assay. Imported from immuneACCESS, the table was reduced by TCRdb to in-frame sequences with V and J called. These copies leave out some clones; in studies compared against another copy, an unresolved V gene accounts for under half, and the cause of the remainder is not known. The sample table lists tens of thousands of clones, approximately 91% of them with a count of one. The ten top clones hold about 10% of the sample. The sample was PBMCs, taken around atezolizumab (anti-PD-L1) treatment. These receptors came from a man between 60 and 75 years old with urothelial cancer.

J is TRBJ1-1 and V is TRBV27; the D gene is possibly TRBD1 (6 bases). Germline CDR1 reads MNHEY; CDR2 reads SMNVEV (reference sequence). The V and J ends lost 6 bases and 0 bases respectively, with 14 bases between them. The CDR3 is 15 residues long. DNA for the CDR3: TGTGCCAGCAGAGGAGACAGGTTTTTGAACACTGAAGCTTTCTTT. Translation gives CASRGDRFLNTEAFF.

The chain has TRBV28 and TRBJ1-5, with TRBD1 as a possible D gene (5 bases). Germline lookup yields CDR1 MDHEN and CDR2 SYDVKM. Trimming cost V 3 bases and J 3 bases, with 15 bases left between them. The CDR3 runs to 16 residues. The CDR3, as DNA: TGTGCCAGCAGTTTCCCCCTGCAGGGCCTCAATCAGCCCCAGCATTTT. Residues: CASSFPLQGLNQPQHF. The full variable domain, rest sourced from reference TRBV28 and TRBJ1-5, is DVKVTQSSRYLVKRTGEKVFLECVQDMDHENMFWYRQDPGLGLRLIYFSYDVKMKEKGDIPEGYSVSREKKERFSLILESASTNQTSMYLCASSFPLQGLNQPQHFGDGTRLSIL.

The rearrangement links TRBV5-1 to TRBJ2-7; a possible D gene is TRBD1 (6 bases). Trimming pared 1 base from V and 8 bases from J, leaving 13 bases between. The germline CDR1 and CDR2 sequences are SGHRS and YFSETQ. The CDR3 has 13 amino acids. This CDR3 is CASSLNQQGKQYF. The CDR3 region has the DNA TGCGCCAGCAGCTTGAACCAACAGGGTAAGCAGTACTTC. The full variable domain, its missing parts supplied by reference TRBV5-1 and TRBJ2-7, is KAGVTQTPRYLIKTRGQQVTLSCSPISGHRSVSWYQQTPGQGLQFLFEYFSETQRNKGNFPGRFSGRQFSNSRSEMNVSTLELGDSALYLCASSLNQQGKQYFGPGTRLTVT.

V usage is TRBV23-1 and J usage is TRBJ1-2, with a weak D call TRBD1 (6 bases). TRBV23-1 belongs to the ORF category, with a function that is uncertain. The germline V and J ends were trimmed by 0 bases and 7 bases, with 12 bases remaining between them. The CDR3 is 14 amino acids. CDR3 sequence reads: CASSQSGGGVGYTF. In nucleotides, the CDR3 is TGCGCCAGCAGTCAATCAGGGGGAGGGGTTGGCTACACCTTC.

In its sample, this clone was seen a few times. The chain uses TRBV11-3 and TRBJ2-1; 9 bases fit TRBD1. Trimming took 5 bases from V and 7 from J; bases not matched to a gene: 12. This CDR3 region has 16 residues. CDR1 and CDR2 (germline): SGHNT, YENEEA. The CDR3 loop is CASSTQAGTGSNEQFF. The CDR3 bases are TGTGCCAGCAGCACTCAGGCCGGGACAGGGTCTAATGAGCAGTTCTTC.

The rearrangement joins TRBV28 to TRBJ2-7, with TRBD1 identical over 7 bases. V gave up 8 bases and J gave up 1 base; unmatched junction bases: 14. Per germline, CDR1 MDHEN and CDR2 SYDVKM. This CDR3 spans 16 amino acids. CDR3 sequence reads: CASPPPGTAGSYEQYF. The CDR3 nucleotides are TGTGCCAGCCCCCCGCCCGGGACAGCCGGTTCCTACGAGCAGTACTTC.

The chain combines TRBV28 with TRBJ2-1; 11 positions agree with TRBD2. Germline trimming cut 5 bases from V and 6 bases from J; bases unmatched to any gene: 6. CDR1 MDHEN and CDR2 SYDVKM come from the germline V gene. The CDR3 contains 15 residues. CDR3 nucleotide sequence: TGTGCCAGCAGTGACGCCGGGACTAGCGGCAATGAGCAGTTCTTC. It is translated as CASSDAGTSGNEQFF.

The count of this clone is one. This chain connects TRBV11-1 to TRBJ2-3; D is undetermined. The V end was cut by 6 bases, the J end by 4 bases, with 8 bases between. CDR3 length: 12 amino acids. Germline assignment: CDR1 SGHAT and CDR2 FQDESV (reference sequence). The CDR3 sequence is CASSRSPDTQYF. For the CDR3, the DNA is TGTGCCAGCAGTCGTTCCCCAGATACGCAGTATTTT.

V and J are TRBV6-1 and TRBJ1-5; tentatively, D is TRBD1 (6 bases). The CDR3 is 16 amino acids. Germline CDR1 reads MNHNS; CDR2 reads SASEGT. V shed 2 bases and J shed 2 bases, with 13 bases lying between them. The CDR3 sequence is CASSENSRGGNQPQHF. CDR3 bases: TGTGCCAGCAGTGAAAATTCCAGGGGCGGCAATCAGCCCCAGCATTTT.

This clone was seen just once. CDR3 sequence (DNA): TGCGCCAGCAGCTTGGCAGGGGGCCAGGGTCTCAGGAACAATGAGCAGTTCTTC. Amino acid sequence: CASSLAGGQGLRNNEQFF. V usage is TRBV5-1 and J usage is TRBJ2-1, with 8 nucleotides matching TRBD1. CDR3 size: 18 residues. The germline CDR1 and CDR2 sequences are SGHRS and YFSETQ. The V gene end was trimmed by 0 bases and the J gene end by 5 bases; junction bases not matched to a gene: 13.

The chain is built from TRBV2 and TRBJ1-4, with a possible D match to TRBD1 (6 bases). CDR1 and CDR2 from the germline V gene are SNHLY and FYNNEI. V was clipped by 3 bases and J by 0 bases, with 17 bases between them. This CDR3 has 18 amino acids. The CDR3 spells CASSDSLDRSATNEKLFF. The CDR3 region has the DNA TGTGCCAGCAGTGATTCCCTCGACAGGAGTGCAACTAATGAAAAACTGTTTTTT.

The chain carries TRBV5-1 and TRBJ2-2; tentatively, D is TRBD1 (5 bases). The CDR3 sequence is 14 residues long. The germline V and J ends were trimmed by 6 bases and 0 bases, with 9 bases remaining between them. Germline V gives CDR1 SGHRS, CDR2 YFSETQ. The CDR3 sequence: CASTEGANTGELFF. The DNA for the CDR3 is TGCGCCAGCACGGAAGGGGCGAACACCGGGGAGCTGTTTTTT.

The J gene is TRBJ2-3, the V gene TRBV7-9; D unresolved. Germline V lookup: CDR1 SEHNR, CDR2 FQNEAQ (reference sequence). This CDR3 comprises 15 residues. V gave up 1 base and J gave up 0 bases, with 8 bases separating them. CDR3 sequence (DNA): TGTGCCAGCAGCTTAGGTGTGGCTAGCACAGATACGCAGTATTTT. This encodes CASSLGVASTDTQYF.